This T cell receptor (beta chain) was recovered during a study of shared clonotypes between healthy human individuals. The study drew all its donors from Caucasian adults living in Nashville, Tennessee. Data came from immunoSEQ multiplex PCR; TCRdb stores just in-frame clones and leaves some out. The table includes about 2.4 million clones, 80% to 95% detected once. The V gene's germline CDR1 is SGHRS and CDR2 YFSETQ. V shed 4 bases and J 7 bases; nucleotides not matched to a gene: 4. The CDR3 runs to 12 residues. Whole-study findings and limits: Sharing of clonotypes among donors was expected to vary with sequencing depth. Only a few donors were included, so the genetic and exposure-history diversity represented was limited.

Concerning this clone: The antigen is unknown.

Sequencing was performed on naive CD4+ T cells from PBMCs. The subset was: CD45RA+ positively selected. This clonotype originated in a man younger than 35 in good health. Some clones in this sample may be carry-over from other donors' samples. V gene TRBV5-1 combines with J gene TRBJ1-1; 7 positions match TRBD1. The CDR3 nucleotides are TGCGCCAGCAGCAAGGGGGACAGTGAAGCTTTCTTT. Its protein product is CASSKGDSEAFF. The complete variable domain, with remaining parts taken from reference TRBV5-1 and TRBJ1-1, reads KAGVTQTPRYLIKTRGQQVTLSCSPISGHRSVSWYQQTPGQGLQFLFEYFSETQRNKGNFPGRFSGRQFSNSRSEMNVSTLELGDSALYLCASSKGDSEAFFGQGTRLTVV.